The 24 T cell receptor beta chains presented below share a single source sample, sequenced in a study of T cells of healthy individuals. TCRdb re-derived calls from the 5' RACE reads in MiXCR, one entry per CDR3 protein. The table includes tens of thousands of distinct CDR3 sequences, more than 4.5% detected once. These receptors all stem from a female donor in good health.

Comments on this clonotype: This may be a read error: a much more frequent sequence differs by one nucleotide. The chain combines TRBV15 with TRBJ1-2; D remains unclear. Germline V gene sequence: CDR1 LNHNV, CDR2 YYDKDF (reference sequence). The CDR3 extends over 14 amino acids. The CDR3 bases are TGTGCCACCAGCAGAGAGAAGGGCCGTTATGGCTTCACCTTC. Its translation: CATSREKGRYGFTF. Drawing the rest from reference TRBV15 and TRBJ1-2, the complete variable domain is DAMVIQNPRYQVTQFGKPVTLSCSQTLNHNVMYWYQQKSSQAPKLLFHYYDKDFNNEADTPDNFQSRRPNTSFCFLDIRSPGLGDTAMYLCATSREKGRYGFTFGSGTRLTVV.

Ten or more counts support this clonotype. CDR3 nucleotide sequence: TGTGCCAGCAGTTACGACAGGGGCAGCCTGTTCTATGGCTACACCTTC. As protein: CASSYDRGSLFYGYTF. The chain employs TRBV6-5 and TRBJ1-2, with 8 bases fitting TRBD1. V was clipped by 2 bases and J by 4 bases; unmatched bases: 9. Per germline, CDR1 MNHEY and CDR2 SVGAGI. The CDR3 contains 16 residues.

This clonotype was found many times. V gene TRBV7-3 combines with J gene TRBJ1-1; D remains ambiguous. This CDR3 has 13 residues. Trimming pared 2 bases from V and 1 base from J, leaving 5 bases between. Germline lookup yields CDR1 SGHTA and CDR2 FQGTGA. This CDR3 reads CASSLQENTEAFF. As DNA, the CDR3 is TGTGCCAGCAGCTTACAGGAGAACACTGAAGCTTTCTTT.

This clonotype has at least ten counts. The chain links TRBV11-2 to TRBJ2-3; TRBD2 matches at 10 bases. Trimming cost V 5 bases and J 0 bases; bases outside gene matches: 11. The CDR3 spans 18 residues. Germline assignment: CDR1 SGHAT and CDR2 FQNNGV. CDR3 DNA: TGTGCCAGCAGCACCCTAGCGGGAGATCTGGGCAGCACAGATACGCAGTATTTT. This codes for CASSTLAGDLGSTDTQYF.

This clonotype showed up many times. CDR3 residues: CASSLVGGIGTDTQYF. CDR3 nucleotide sequence: TGTGCCAGCAGTTTGGTAGGCGGCATCGGCACAGATACGCAGTATTTT. The V gene is TRBV12-3 or TRBV12-4, the J gene TRBJ2-3; D gene ambiguous. The CDR3 extends over 16 amino acids. The V end lost 3 bases, the J end lost 1 base, and 14 bases lay between the germline ends.

The table lists this clonotype with a few counts. This chain's CDR3 is CASSLVKDTEAFF. DNA of the CDR3: TGTGCCAGCAGCTTGGTTAAGGACACTGAAGCTTTCTTT. This chain connects TRBV5-4 to TRBJ1-1, with no clear D. V lost 0 bases and J lost 3, with 6 bases in between. The CDR3 consists of 13 residues. Germline values: CDR1 SGHNT, CDR2 YYREEE (reference sequence).

This clonotype was found many times. The gene calls are TRBV12-3 or TRBV12-4 and TRBJ1-2, with 10 bases aligning to TRBD1. The junction had 10 bases not matched to a gene; V was cut back by 5 bases and J by 7 bases. The CDR3 has 15 amino acids. CDR3 bases: TGTGCCAGCAGTCCGGGGGACAGGGGTGTATCTGGCTACACCTTC. Its protein is CASSPGDRGVSGYTF.

This clonotype was counted many times. The V gene is TRBV9, the J gene TRBJ2-1; D not certain. The CDR3 totals 17 residues. Germline loops: CDR1 SGDLS, CDR2 YYNGEE. V was trimmed by 0 bases and J by 0 bases, leaving 13 bases between them. Here the CDR3 DNA reads TGTGCCAGCAGCGTAGGACTTTTAAGAAGCTCCTACAATGAGCAGTTCTTC. Its translation is CASSVGLLRSSYNEQFF.

Many counts were recorded for this clonotype. The CDR3 DNA follows: TGTGCCAGCAGTTCCCAAACAGGGAAGCCCCAGCATTTT. This codes for CASSSQTGKPQHF. The chain uses TRBV6-2 or TRBV6-3 and TRBJ1-5; possible D gene TRBD1, 6 bases. CDR1 is MNHEY and CDR2 is SVGEGT in the germline V gene. V lost 4 bases and J 8 bases, leaving 12 bases between the germline ends. This CDR3 has 13 amino acids.

The sample holds many counts of this clonotype. This sequence joins TRBV3-1 and TRBJ1-5; TRBD1 agrees at 8 bases. Germline V gene lookup returns CDR1 LGHDT and CDR2 YNNKEL (reference sequence). Trimming took 1 base from V and 7 from J; bases not matched to a gene: 6. The CDR3 is 15 residues long. The CDR3 coding sequence is TGTGCCAGCAGCCAAGGAGACAGGGGCCGGCAGCCCCAGCATTTT. Amino acid sequence: CASSQGDRGRQPQHF.

At least ten counts were recorded for this clonotype. The CDR3 DNA sequence: TGCAGTGCTTTTCTGAGGCTAGCGGGAGGGGTGGCCAAAAACATTCAGTACTTC. The encoded protein is CSAFLRLAGGVAKNIQYF. The chain joins TRBV20-1 to TRBJ2-4, with TRBD2 matching 12 bases. Germline V CDR1 and CDR2: DFQATT, SNEGSKA (reference sequence). CDR3 length: 18 residues. Unmatched junction bases numbered 12, after V lost 5 bases and J lost 1 base.

This clonotype was found a few times. This rearrangement joins TRBV12-3 or TRBV12-4 to TRBJ2-6, with D hard to call. This CDR3 is 10 amino acids long. V gave up 2 bases and J gave up 12 bases, with 2 bases separating them. The CDR3 region is CASSLPVLTF. The DNA of the CDR3 is TGTGCCAGCAGTTTACCCGTCCTGACTTTC.

In this sample, this clonotype turned up many times. CDR3: CASSLLTQSSTDTQYF. DNA of the CDR3: TGTGCCAGCAGTTTATTAACACAATCTAGCACAGATACGCAGTATTTT. The chain couples TRBV27 to TRBJ2-3, with D hard to call. The CDR3 contains 16 residues. V lost 1 base, J lost 0 bases, and 11 bases lay in between. Germline V gene lookup returns CDR1 MNHEY and CDR2 SMNVEV (reference sequence).

This clonotype showed up just once. This may stem from a read error, because a much larger clone lies one nucleotide away. V is TRBV3-1 and J is TRBJ2-1; TRBD1 matches at 7 bases. CDR1 and CDR2 from the germline V gene are LGHDT and YNNKEL (reference sequence). The CDR3 is 13 residues long. CDR3 in DNA: TGTGCCATCAGCCAGCCGACAGGGCGGAGGCAGTTCTTC. Encoded protein: CAISQPTGRRQFF.

V and J are TRBV3-1 and TRBJ2-7; D uncertain. This CDR3 has 15 residues. Germline V gene data show CDR1 as LGHDT and CDR2 as YNNKEL (reference sequence). V was clipped by 0 bases and J by 4 bases, with 13 bases between them. The CDR3 loop reads CASSQDMDHGYEQYF. The CDR3 DNA follows: TGTGCCAGCAGCCAAGACATGGACCACGGATACGAGCAGTACTTC.

This clonotype was counted ten times or more. The chain is built from TRBV28 and TRBJ2-1, with 8 bases identical to TRBD1. V shed 4 bases, J shed 4 bases, and the junction held 6 bases outside the gene matches. Germline V CDR1 and CDR2: MDHEN, SYDVKM. The CDR3 sequence is 15 residues long. CDR3 in amino acids: CASSSPGQVYNEQFF. The CDR3 DNA reads TGTGCCAGCAGTTCCCCGGGACAGGTTTACAATGAGCAGTTCTTC. Using reference TRBV28 and TRBJ2-1 for the parts outside the CDR3, the full variable domain is DVKVTQSSRYLVKRTGEKVFLECVQDMDHENMFWYRQDPGLGLRLIYFSYDVKMKEKGDIPEGYSVSREKKERFSLILESASTNQTSMYLCASSSPGQVYNEQFFGPGTRLTVL.

This clonotype has ten or more counts. The chain carries TRBV20-1 and TRBJ2-1; maybe TRBD2 (5 bases). V was pared by 7 bases and J by 4 bases, with 17 bases between. This CDR3 spans 14 amino acids. The germline V gene encodes CDR1 DFQATT and CDR2 SNEGSKA (reference sequence). In DNA form, the CDR3 reads TGCAGTGTGCCCGGGAAGGCCATTTACAATGAGCAGTTCTTC. Encoded protein: CSVPGKAIYNEQFF.

V and J are TRBV21-1 and TRBJ1-5. TRBV21-1 is marked as a pseudogene. The CDR3 extends over 14 amino acids. DNA for the CDR3: TGTGCCAGCAAAGAGGGCAGCCTTAATCAGCCCCAGCATTTT. Translated: CASKEGSLNQPQHF.

This clonotype has more than one count but fewer than ten. J is TRBJ2-1 and V is TRBV3-1; 9 bases are a match to TRBD2. CDR1 is LGHDT and CDR2 is YNNKEL in the germline V gene (reference sequence). Germline trimming cut 0 bases from V and 4 bases from J; bases unmatched to any gene: 10. The CDR3 is 18 amino acids. CDR3 bases: TGTGCCAGCAGCCAAGACCTTTTCCTAGCGGGAAGTTACAATGAGCAGTTCTTC. Amino acids: CASSQDLFLAGSYNEQFF.

This clonotype came up a few times. V and J are TRBV6-2 or TRBV6-3 and TRBJ1-4; D gene ambiguous. The CDR3 spans 15 residues. From germline, CDR1 is MNHEY and CDR2 SVGEGT. V gave up 4 bases and J gave up 8 bases, with 17 bases separating them. The DNA of the CDR3 is TGTGCCAGCAGTTTTACCTTTGTCCTGGGGGAAAAACTGTTTTTT. Translating gives CASSFTFVLGEKLFF.

This clonotype has a count of ten or more. This chain joins TRBV20-1 and TRBJ2-7; unclear D gene. Germline assignment: CDR1 DFQATT and CDR2 SNEGSKA (reference sequence). The CDR3 has 12 amino acids. V lost 3 bases, J lost 0 bases, and 6 bases lay in between. CDR3: CSARTVSYEQYF. CDR3 nucleotides: TGCAGTGCTAGGACTGTCTCCTACGAGCAGTACTTC.

This clonotype appeared many times. The V gene is TRBV6-6, the J gene TRBJ1-1; TRBD1 aligns across 12 bases. This CDR3 has 18 residues. J gave up 1 base and V 6 bases, and 12 bases lay outside the gene matches. Germline lookup yields CDR1 MNHNY and CDR2 SVGAGI (reference sequence). The CDR3 region has the DNA TGTGCCAGCAGCGCCCCCCGGGACAGGGGGCGTTGGAACACTGAAGCTTTCTTT. Its protein is CASSAPRDRGRWNTEAFF.

This clonotype was found a few times. The rearrangement joins TRBV7-2 to TRBJ1-1, with TRBD1 as a possible D gene (5 bases). Germline CDR1 and CDR2: SGHTA and FQGNSA. The CDR3 spans 16 residues. Trimming shortened V by 5 bases and J by 4 bases, and 20 bases separated the two germline ends. CDR3 nucleotide sequence: TGTGCCAGCAGCGCAACCGGGACCGTAGTTAGCACTGAAGCTTTCTTT. This sequence encodes CASSATGTVVSTEAFF.

This chain links TRBV30 with TRBJ1-1; maybe TRBD1 (6 bases). V was pared by 0 bases and J by 11 bases, with 28 bases between. Germline loops: CDR1 GTSNPN, CDR2 SVGIG (reference sequence). The CDR3 has 17 residues. This chain's CDR3 is CAWSVEVLGGFGIVAFF. The DNA of the CDR3 is TGTGCCTGGAGTGTAGAGGTACTGGGGGGCTTTGGAATTGTGGCTTTCTTT.